The source of this TCR beta chain is a study of control samples from healthy donors and cancer patients (dated by TCRdb to 2019 to 2021). For this clone: What this receptor recognizes is not known. Base qualities are not provided; no much larger clone lies one nucleotide away.

Library preparation was by the immunoSEQ multiplex PCR assay. Sourced from immuneACCESS, this table was stored by TCRdb with only in-frame sequences that have V and J called. A share of the clones is absent; for the studies checked, an unresolved V gene accounts for under half, and the remainder has no known explanation. Here the sample has about 28,000 clones; roughly 85% occur a single time. The ten largest account for roughly 21% of the sample. CDR1 MNHNY and CDR2 SVGAGI were looked up in the germline V gene (reference sequence). Deletion took 6 bases off V and 3 bases off J, with a span of 6 bases between the germline ends. Including cysteine and phenylalanine, the CDR3 has 11 amino acids. Of the read, only the CDR3 DNA is kept; its 33 bases are in frame from base 1.

Sequencing was done on a sample of PBMCs. This TCR derives from a man aged 55-75 years with head and neck cancer. The sequence is built from TRBV6-6 and TRBJ2-7; no D gene can be assigned with confidence. The sequence in DNA is TGTGCCAGCAGCCAAAGCTACGAGCAGTACTTC. This translates into CASSQSYEQYF.